What follows are 3 T cell receptor beta chains derived from one specimen sequenced in a study of T cell clones after liver transplantation. Sequencing used immunoSEQ multiplex PCR; TCRdb keeps in-frame clones, though not all of them. The table has about 120,000 clones, roughly nine tenths seen once. Specimen: CD4+ T cells from blood, collected 12 months after liver transplant. The receptor set was obtained from a human patient who received a liver transplant. Some of the T cells may derive from the graft donor.

The chain recombines TRBV19 with TRBJ2-7; TRBD1 might be the D (6 bases). This CDR3 has 13 amino acids. Germline V gene data show CDR1 as LNHDA and CDR2 as SQIVND (reference sequence). V gave up 3 bases and J gave up 5 bases, with 11 bases separating them. The CDR3 DNA sequence: TGTGCCAGTAGTATGGGCCCAGGGGACGAGCAGTACTTC. Translating it yields CASSMGPGDEQYF.

The J gene is TRBJ1-4, the V gene TRBV29-1, with D possibly TRBD1 on 5 matching bases. From germline, CDR1 is SQVTM and CDR2 ANQGSEA. The germline V and J ends were trimmed by 6 bases and 7 bases, with 12 bases remaining between them. This CDR3 contains 12 residues. Written as DNA, the CDR3 is TGCAGCGTCGGGACTCTGGGTGAAAAACTGTTTTTT. Its translation: CSVGTLGEKLFF.

The chain links TRBV9 to TRBJ2-3; D is ambiguous. In germline, CDR1 is SGDLS, CDR2 YYNGEE. The ends were cut back, 4 bases at V and 3 bases at J, with 12 bases in the middle. There are 14 residues in the CDR3. Written as DNA, the CDR3 is TGTGCCAGCAGCCCCCTGGCCTGGACAGATACGCAGTATTTT. Translated, it gives CASSPLAWTDTQYF.